This entry concerns a single T cell receptor (beta chain). As originally analysed: The authors estimated nucleated cell counts from reference gene primer amplification. Assay used: immunoSEQ multiplex PCR; TCRdb lists only in-frame clones, some missing. V and J calls and clone size are those listed in that table; D and trimming were worked out from the DNA. The sample contains approximately 37,000 clones, around 86% of which appear only once. Germline CDR1 KGHDR, CDR2 SFDVKD. The CDR3 consists of 15 residues. V dropped 10 bases and J dropped 1 base, with 18 bases sitting between them. The data stem from a study of blood T cell repertoires in COVID-19. Study information: Both acute and convalescent COVID-19 samples were obtained from the United States, Italy and Spain. T cells, B-cell-depleted T cells, or PBMCs supplied cDNA or gDNA.

The sequence was collected from a man in his forties or fifties in a cohort sampled during active COVID-19. This chain links TRBV24-1 with TRBJ2-5, with a weak D call TRBD2 (7 bases). Material: peripheral blood. Written as DNA, the CDR3 is TGTGCCACAGCGGGACAACCGGCTCCCCAAGAGACCCAGTACTTC. Its protein product is CATAGQPAPQETQYF.